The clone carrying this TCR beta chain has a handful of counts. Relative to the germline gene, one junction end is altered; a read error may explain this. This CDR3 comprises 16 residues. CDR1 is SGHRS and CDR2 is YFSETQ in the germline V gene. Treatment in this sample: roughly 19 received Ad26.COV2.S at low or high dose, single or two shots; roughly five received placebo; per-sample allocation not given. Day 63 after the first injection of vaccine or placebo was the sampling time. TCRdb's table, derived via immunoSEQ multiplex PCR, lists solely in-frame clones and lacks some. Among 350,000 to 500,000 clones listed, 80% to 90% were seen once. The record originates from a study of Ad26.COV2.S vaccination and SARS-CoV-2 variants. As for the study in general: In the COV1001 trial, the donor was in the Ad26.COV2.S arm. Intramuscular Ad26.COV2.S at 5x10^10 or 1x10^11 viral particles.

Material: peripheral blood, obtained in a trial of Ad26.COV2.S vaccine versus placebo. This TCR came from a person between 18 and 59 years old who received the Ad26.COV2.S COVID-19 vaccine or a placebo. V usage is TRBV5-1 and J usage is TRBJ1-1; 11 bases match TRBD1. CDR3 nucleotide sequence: TGCGCCAGCAGATTGGGACAGGGGGATTCTTCCACTGAAGCTTTCTTT. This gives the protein CASRLGQGDSSTEAFF.